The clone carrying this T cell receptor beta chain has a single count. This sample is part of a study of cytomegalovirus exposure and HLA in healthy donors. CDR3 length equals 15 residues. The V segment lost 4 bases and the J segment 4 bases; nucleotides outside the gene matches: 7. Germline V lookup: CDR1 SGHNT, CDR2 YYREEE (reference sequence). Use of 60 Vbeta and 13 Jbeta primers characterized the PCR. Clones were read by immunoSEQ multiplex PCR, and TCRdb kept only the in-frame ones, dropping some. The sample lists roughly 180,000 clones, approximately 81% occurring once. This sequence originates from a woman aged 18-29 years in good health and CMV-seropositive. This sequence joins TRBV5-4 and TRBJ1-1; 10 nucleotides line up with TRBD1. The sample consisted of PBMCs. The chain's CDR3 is CASSPRDRGPTEAFF. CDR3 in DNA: TGTGCCAGCAGCCCCCGGGACAGGGGTCCCACTGAAGCTTTCTTT. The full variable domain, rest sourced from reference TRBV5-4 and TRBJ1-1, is ETGVTQSPTHLIKTRGQQVTLRCSSQSGHNTVSWYQQALGQGPQFIFQYYREEENGRGNFPPRFSGLQFPNYSSELNVNALELDDSALYLCASSPRDRGPTEAFFGQGTRLTVV.